Presented here are 15 T cell receptor beta chains from one specimen sequenced in a study of post-analysis software for immune sequencing data. Broader study findings: Relative to controls, patients had several TRBV segments at higher frequency, with TRBV5-6, TRBV5-1 and TRBV20-1 among these.

These TCRs are of unknown antigen specificity. Sequencing libraries made from TCR beta cDNA carried unique molecular identifiers. MiXCR, run by TCRdb on the PCR reads, gives a single entry per CDR3 protein. The profile shows about 770,000 distinct CDR3 sequences, 46% of them singletons. Sequenced material: blood. The receptors were gathered from a girl aged 10 to 17 with multiple sclerosis.

V usage is TRBV7-9 and J usage is TRBJ2-3; D remains unclear. The CDR3 covers 15 residues. The V gene lost 2 bases and the J gene lost 1 base, with 10 bases spanning the gap. Germline values: CDR1 SEHNR, CDR2 FQNEAQ (reference sequence). The CDR3 DNA is TGTGCCAGCAGCTTATTGTCGGGTGGCACAGATACGCAGTATTTT. Translated: CASSLLSGGTDTQYF.

This clonotype was seen only a few times. This sequence joins TRBV5-1 and TRBJ1-2, with D possibly TRBD1 on 6 matching bases. V lost 4 bases and J 0 bases, leaving 7 bases between the germline ends. CDR3 size: 13 residues. Germline CDR1 and CDR2: SGHRS and YFSETQ. CDR3 DNA: TGCGCCAGCAGCACAGGGACTAACTATGGCTACACCTTC. The encoded protein is CASSTGTNYGYTF.

This chain connects TRBV6-5 to TRBJ2-1; 7 bases are a match to TRBD2. The CDR3 length is 16 residues. Germline CDR1 MNHEY, CDR2 SVGAGI. V lost 6 bases and J lost 4; bases outside the gene matches: 12. CDR3 DNA: TGTGCCAGCAGCCCTTACCGACTAGCCGCGTACAATGAGCAGTTCTTC. This encodes CASSPYRLAAYNEQFF.

This clonotype came up a few times. The chain combines TRBV6-5 with TRBJ1-1; D gene uncertain. CDR3 length equals 12 residues. The germline CDR1 and CDR2 sequences are MNHEY and SVGAGI. V was cut by 7 bases and J by 4 bases, with 10 bases left in between. This chain's CDR3 is CASTSPGTEAFF. In DNA form, the CDR3 reads TGTGCCAGCACCTCCCCGGGCACTGAAGCTTTCTTT.

The chain carries TRBV28 and TRBJ2-2; D may correspond to TRBD1 or TRBD2 (5 bases each). Trimming removed 6 bases at V and 10 bases at J, with 15 bases between. The length of the CDR3 is 13 residues. Germline lookup yields CDR1 MDHEN and CDR2 SYDVKM. CDR3 in DNA: TGTGCCAGCAGCTTGACAGTCGGGGAGGAGCTGTTTTTT. This codes for CASSLTVGEELFF.

This chain links TRBV20-1 with TRBJ2-7; TRBD1 aligns across 12 bases. The germline V gene has CDR1 DFQATT and CDR2 SNEGSKA (reference sequence). The V gene end was trimmed by 1 base and the J gene end by 7 bases; junction bases not matched to a gene: 5. The CDR3 runs to 14 residues. The CDR3 loop reads CSARAGQGAGEQYF. The CDR3 nucleotides read TGCAGTGCTAGAGCGGGACAGGGGGCGGGAGAGCAGTACTTC.

Only a few counts were recorded for this clonotype. This sequence joins TRBV29-1 and TRBJ2-7, with D unresolved. The germline V and J ends were trimmed by 8 bases and 1 base, with 12 bases remaining between them. The germline gives CDR1 SQVTM, CDR2 ANQGSEA. The CDR3 spans 12 residues. This CDR3 is CSIWTGSYEQYF. As DNA, the CDR3 is TGCAGCATCTGGACGGGTTCCTACGAGCAGTACTTC.

This clonotype occurred a few times. The chain is built from TRBV20-1 and TRBJ1-4; perhaps TRBD1 as D (6 bases). The germline gives CDR1 DFQATT, CDR2 SNEGSKA (reference sequence). Between the trimmed V and J ends, which lost 4 bases and 0 bases, there was a span of 12 bases. This CDR3 has 15 amino acids. CDR3 sequence reads: CSANEQGATNEKLFF. For the CDR3, the DNA is TGCAGTGCTAATGAACAGGGTGCAACTAATGAAAAACTGTTTTTT.

The V gene is TRBV11-2, the J gene TRBJ2-7; D is undetermined. Trimming took 1 base from V and 5 from J, leaving 15 bases between them. This CDR3 has 15 amino acids. Germline lookup yields CDR1 SGHAT and CDR2 FQNNGV. CDR3 sequence: CASSLVSERSNEQYF. Here the CDR3 DNA reads TGTGCCAGCAGCTTAGTATCGGAAAGGAGTAACGAGCAGTACTTC.

This CDR3 is CASSWGGSTGEQYF. CDR3 nucleotides: TGTGCCAGCAGCTGGGGGGGGAGTACTGGCGAGCAGTACTTC. The chain joins TRBV7-9 to TRBJ2-5; TRBD2 matches 7 bases. Judging by the DNA end, TRBJ2-7 fits better; the J call may be wrong. The germline V gene encodes CDR1 SEHNR and CDR2 FQNEAQ (reference sequence). This CDR3 is 14 amino acids long.

The chain recombines TRBV12-3 or TRBV12-4 with TRBJ1-1; D unclear. The CDR3 extends over 13 amino acids. Trimming pared 6 bases from V and 0 bases from J, leaving 8 bases between. Here the CDR3 DNA reads TGTGCCAGCAGCTTTGTCATGAACACTGAAGCTTTCTTT. It encodes CASSFVMNTEAFF.

The chain joins TRBV9 to TRBJ2-1, with 9 bases that match TRBD2. CDR3 length: 16 residues. J was trimmed by 7 bases and V by 0 bases; bases with no gene match: 8. Germline loops: CDR1 SGDLS, CDR2 YYNGEE. The CDR3 nucleotides read TGTGCCAGCAGCGTAGAGGGGCTAGCGGGAAGAAATGAGCAGTTCTTC. Amino acids: CASSVEGLAGRNEQFF.

The chain is built from TRBV18 and TRBJ1-2, with D possibly TRBD1 on 5 matching bases. V gave up 2 bases and J gave up 3 bases, with 13 bases separating them. Germline V gives CDR1 KGHSH, CDR2 LQKENI. This CDR3 comprises 15 residues. The CDR3 sequence: CASSPEGHDYYGYTF. In DNA, the CDR3 is TGTGCCAGCTCACCAGAAGGACACGACTACTATGGCTACACCTTC. The full variable domain, in which reference TRBV18 and TRBJ1-2 provide the parts outside the CDR3, is NAGVMQNPRHLVRRRGQEARLRCSPMKGHSHVYWYRQLPEEGLKFMVYLQKENIIDESGMPKERFSAEFPKEGPSILRIQQVVRGDSAAYFCASSPEGHDYYGYTFGSGTRLTVV.

This chain joins TRBV7-3 and TRBJ1-2, with a weak D call TRBD1 (6 bases). Between the trimmed V and J ends, which lost 1 base and 6 bases, there was a span of 12 bases. Germline CDR1 is SGHTA and CDR2 is FQGTGA. The CDR3 is 14 amino acids. The CDR3 bases are TGTGCCAGCAGCTTAAACCCGCGGGGGCATGGCTACACCTTC. Translated, it gives CASSLNPRGHGYTF.

This rearrangement joins TRBV7-9 to TRBJ2-4; D unresolved. Per germline, CDR1 SEHNR and CDR2 FQNEAQ (reference sequence). The CDR3 consists of 15 residues. V lost 1 base, J lost 0 bases, and 7 bases lay in between. This CDR3 reads CASSLVESAKNIQYF. In nucleotides, the CDR3 is TGTGCCAGCAGCTTAGTGGAATCAGCCAAAAACATTCAGTACTTC.